The 11 T cell receptor beta chains given below trace back to one sample, sequenced in a study of beta chain features in type 1 diabetes. Study findings and constraints: A moderate, significant TCRB CDR3 shortening appeared in type 1 diabetes across four CD4+ subsets.

These TCRs' antigens remain unknown. Sequencing targeted expressed TCRB transcripts, as all isolated RNA had been reverse transcribed. Produced via immunoSEQ multiplex PCR; TCRdb's table is partial and in-frame only. The sample consists of roughly 150,000 clones, roughly 9% of them appearing once. Sequencing was performed on central memory CD4+ T cells from blood. The source of these receptors is a woman aged 25 to 39 with type 1 diabetes.

There are a few counts of this clone. The chain recombines TRBV7-9 with TRBJ2-1, with 8 bases identical to TRBD2. CDR3 size: 13 residues. Germline trimming cut 11 bases from V and 4 bases from J; bases unmatched to any gene: 7. CDR1 and CDR2 from the germline V gene are SEHNR and FQNEAQ (reference sequence). The CDR3 DNA follows: TGTGCCCTTAAGGCGGGAGGATACAATGAGCAGTTCTTC. Translated: CALKAGGYNEQFF. The complete variable domain, with remaining parts taken from reference TRBV7-9 and TRBJ2-1, reads DTGVSQNPRHKITKRGQNVTFRCDPISEHNRLYWYRQTLGQGPEFLTYFQNEAQLEKSRLLSDRFSAERPKGSFSTLEIQRTEQGDSAMYLCALKAGGYNEQFFGPGTRLTVL.

This clone was seen a handful of times. The V and J genes are TRBV5-6 and TRBJ1-4; D is unresolved. Germline values: CDR1 SGHDT, CDR2 YYEEEE. Trimming left V 1 base short and J 5 bases short, with 9 bases between. This CDR3 spans 14 amino acids. CDR3 DNA sequence: TGTGCCAGCAGCTTGTTATCCCTGAATGAAAAACTGTTTTTT. Residues: CASSLLSLNEKLFF. The full variable domain, in which reference TRBV5-6 and TRBJ1-4 provide the parts outside the CDR3, is DAGVTQSPTHLIKTRGQQVTLRCSPKSGHDTVSWYQQALGQGPQFIFQYYEEEERQRGNFPDRFSGHQFPNYSSELNVNALLLGDSALYLCASSLLSLNEKLFFGSGTQLSVL.

In regard to this clone: The same CDR3 also results from other DNA sequences found in this sample. This chain uses TRBV30 with TRBJ1-1; tentative D call: TRBD1 (5 bases). The CDR3 contains 14 residues. Germline lookup yields CDR1 GTSNPN and CDR2 SVGIG (reference sequence). V was trimmed by 0 bases and J by 1 base, leaving 9 bases between them. This chain's CDR3 is CAWSVLGGNTEAFF. Written as DNA, the CDR3 is TGTGCCTGGAGTGTTCTGGGGGGGAACACTGAAGCTTTCTTT.

This clone was detected only a few times. V gene TRBV19 combines with J gene TRBJ2-3; weak D call: TRBD1 (6 bases). The CDR3 length is 13 residues. CDR1 is LNHDA and CDR2 is SQIVND in the germline V gene (reference sequence). V was shortened by 0 bases and J by 6 bases, with 7 bases between the two germline ends. CDR3 sequence (DNA): TGTGCCAGTAGTATAGAAGGGGGTGATACGCAGTATTTT. Translating it yields CASSIEGGDTQYF.

The chain has TRBV27 and TRBJ1-4; D uncertain. This CDR3 has 12 amino acids. The V gene lost 3 bases and the J gene lost 8 bases, with 7 bases spanning the gap. Germline CDR1 is MNHEY and CDR2 is SMNVEV (reference sequence). The CDR3 DNA reads TGTGCCAGCAGTTTCGAAGAGGAAAAACTGTTTTTT. Its translation is CASSFEEEKLFF.

This clone was counted a few times. This chain uses TRBV5-1 with TRBJ2-1, with D possibly matching TRBD2 (6 bases). V was cut by 0 bases and J by 7 bases, with 14 bases left in between. There are 15 residues in the CDR3. The germline CDR1 and CDR2 sequences are SGHRS and YFSETQ. CDR3 DNA: TGCGCCAGCAGCTTGGCCCCCGGAGGGAGTAATGAGCAGTTCTTC. It yields the protein CASSLAPGGSNEQFF.

The sample holds a few counts of this clone. The rearrangement joins TRBV2 to TRBJ2-7, with D tentatively TRBD2 (6 bases). Germline V CDR1 and CDR2: SNHLY, FYNNEI. V was trimmed by 4 bases and J by 3 bases, leaving 7 bases between them. The CDR3 extends over 12 amino acids. The CDR3 DNA reads as TGTGCCAGCAGTGTCGGGGGCTACGAGCAGTACTTC. It yields the protein CASSVGGYEQYF.

This clone was detected only a few times. The chain employs TRBV9 and TRBJ1-2; the match to TRBD1 covers 8 bases. Germline loops: CDR1 SGDLS, CDR2 YYNGEE. The CDR3 contains 15 residues. V gave up 2 bases and J gave up 4 bases; unmatched junction bases: 7. In DNA form, the CDR3 reads TGTGCCAGCAGCGTTGGACAGGGCTGGGGCTATGGCTACACCTTC. This codes for CASSVGQGWGYGYTF.

This clone has only a few counts. The genes are TRBV7-8 and TRBJ2-3, with 9 bases identical to TRBD2. Germline trimming cut 5 bases from V and 6 bases from J; bases unmatched to any gene: 12. Germline lookup yields CDR1 SGHVS and CDR2 FQNEAQ. This CDR3 contains 16 residues. The CDR3 nucleotides are TGTGCCAGCAGCCTTCTTGGGGCGGGAGGGTCTGATACGCAGTATTTT. It codes for CASSLLGAGGSDTQYF. The full variable domain, completed using reference TRBV7-8 and TRBJ2-3, is GAGVSQSPRYKVAKRGQDVALRCDPISGHVSLFWYQQALGQGPEFLTYFQNEAQLDKSGLPSDRFFAERPEGSVSTLKIQRTQQEDSAVYLCASSLLGAGGSDTQYFGPGTRLTVL.

There are a few counts of this clone. The chain is built from TRBV2 and TRBJ1-4, with D unresolved. Germline CDR1 SNHLY, CDR2 FYNNEI. There are 11 residues in the CDR3. V was cut by 5 bases and J by 5 bases, with 3 bases left in between. The CDR3 sequence is CASSPNEKLFF. The CDR3 DNA reads as TGTGCCAGCAGTCCAAATGAAAAACTGTTTTTT.

The chain uses TRBV5-1 and TRBJ2-3; tentative D call: TRBD2 (5 bases). The germline CDR1 and CDR2 sequences are SGHRS and YFSETQ. The CDR3 is made up of 14 amino acids. Trimming took 2 bases from V and 6 from J, leaving 13 bases between them. CDR3 DNA: TGCGCCAGCAGCTTTAGCGACCCGCTCGATACGCAGTATTTT. Translation: CASSFSDPLDTQYF.